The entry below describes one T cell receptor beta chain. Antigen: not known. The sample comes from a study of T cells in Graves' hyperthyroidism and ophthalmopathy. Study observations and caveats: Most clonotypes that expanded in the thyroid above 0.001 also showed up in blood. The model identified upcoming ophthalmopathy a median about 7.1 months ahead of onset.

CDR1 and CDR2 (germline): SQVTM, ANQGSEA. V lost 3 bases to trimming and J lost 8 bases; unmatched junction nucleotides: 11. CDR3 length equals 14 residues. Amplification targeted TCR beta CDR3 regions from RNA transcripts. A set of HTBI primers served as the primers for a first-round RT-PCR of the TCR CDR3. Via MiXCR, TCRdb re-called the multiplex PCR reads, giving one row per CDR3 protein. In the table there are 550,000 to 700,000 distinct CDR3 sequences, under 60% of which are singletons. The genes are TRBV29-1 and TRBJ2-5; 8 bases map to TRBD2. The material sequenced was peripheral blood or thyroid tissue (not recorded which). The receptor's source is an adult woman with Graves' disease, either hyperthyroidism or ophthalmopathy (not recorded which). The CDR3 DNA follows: TGCAGCGTTGAGATAGGAGCGGGAGAGGCTACCCAGTACTTC. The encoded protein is CSVEIGAGEATQYF. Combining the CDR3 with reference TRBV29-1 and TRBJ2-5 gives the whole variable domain SAVISQKPSRDICQRGTSLTIQCQVDSQVTMMFWYRQQPGQSLTLIATANQGSEATYESGFVIDKFPISRPNLTFSTLTVSNMSPEDSSIYLCSVEIGAGEATQYFGPGTRLLVL.